A single sample is the source of the 19 T cell receptor beta chains below, sequenced in a study of CD8 T cells in Susac syndrome. Random hexamers were used to reverse transcribe an amount of about 0.5 to 1 ug RNA. A single record per CDR3 protein comes from TCRdb applying MiXCR to the immunoSEQ multiplex PCR reads. Of fewer than 150,000 distinct CDR3 sequences in the sample, about 90% were seen once. The specimen was CD8+ T cells from PBMCs. The receptors were gathered from a human donor with multiple sclerosis.

In this sample, this clonotype turned up a few times. V and J are TRBV7-9 and TRBJ1-1; tentative D call: TRBD1 (5 bases). Germline lookup yields CDR1 SEHNR and CDR2 FQNEAQ (reference sequence). V lost 4 bases, J lost 1 base, and 7 bases lay in between. CDR3 length: 13 amino acids. CDR3 nucleotide sequence: TGTGCCAGCAGCTCAGACAGGAACACTGAAGCTTTCTTT. Its translation is CASSSDRNTEAFF.

The J gene is TRBJ2-7, the V gene TRBV25-1, with D perhaps matching TRBD2 (5 bases). The CDR3 loop spans 12 amino acids. The V end was cut by 1 base, the J end by 6 bases, with 7 bases between. The V gene's germline CDR1 is MGHDK and CDR2 SYGVNS. CDR3 protein: CASSEFRGEQYF. For the CDR3, the DNA is TGTGCCAGCAGTGAATTCCGGGGCGAGCAGTACTTC.

The chain's CDR3 is CAISESREGHNEQFF. The CDR3 DNA is TGTGCCATCAGTGAGTCACGGGAGGGTCACAATGAGCAGTTCTTC. The chain couples TRBV10-3 to TRBJ2-1, with 8 bases aligning to TRBD2. Trimming took 0 bases from V and 5 from J; bases not matched to a gene: 3. The CDR3 covers 15 residues. Germline CDR1 and CDR2: ENHRY and SYGVKD.

CDR3 amino acids: CASSIDGRPYQPQHF. The CDR3, as DNA: TGTGCCAGTAGTATAGACGGCAGGCCTTATCAGCCCCAGCATTTT. The genes are TRBV19 and TRBJ1-5; D is ambiguous. From germline, CDR1 is LNHDA and CDR2 SQIVND (reference sequence). Trimming removed 0 bases from V and 5 bases from J, with 11 bases in between. CDR3 size: 15 residues. Complete variable domain (other parts from reference TRBV19 and TRBJ1-5): DGGITQSPKYLFRKEGQNVTLSCEQNLNHDAMYWYRQDPGQGLRLIYYSQIVNDFQKGDIAEGYSVSREKKESFPLTVTSAQKNPTAFYLCASSIDGRPYQPQHFGDGTRLSIL.

The chain has TRBV19 and TRBJ1-1; D remains ambiguous. The CDR3 spans 13 residues. Germline assignment: CDR1 LNHDA and CDR2 SQIVND (reference sequence). V lost 3 bases, J lost 5 bases, and 10 bases lay in between. The CDR3 loop is CASSIVAGTEAFF. The CDR3 DNA reads TGTGCCAGTAGTATCGTGGCGGGGACTGAAGCTTTCTTT. The full variable domain, in which reference TRBV19 and TRBJ1-1 provide the parts outside the CDR3, is DGGITQSPKYLFRKEGQNVTLSCEQNLNHDAMYWYRQDPGQGLRLIYYSQIVNDFQKGDIAEGYSVSREKKESFPLTVTSAQKNPTAFYLCASSIVAGTEAFFGQGTRLTVV.

The chain links TRBV27 to TRBJ1-2; no reliable D call. V dropped 2 bases and J dropped 4 bases, with 11 bases sitting between them. Germline V gives CDR1 MNHEY, CDR2 SMNVEV (reference sequence). There are 14 residues in the CDR3. The CDR3 bases are TGTGCCAGCAGTTTAGGTGGGCAGACCTATGGCTACACCTTC. Amino acid sequence: CASSLGGQTYGYTF.

This clonotype was seen only a few times. The chain combines TRBV12-3 or TRBV12-4 with TRBJ2-7, with D unresolved. This CDR3 region has 13 residues. The V and J ends lost 3 bases and 1 base respectively, with 7 bases between them. CDR3 in amino acids: CASSFSQSYEQYF. As DNA, the CDR3 is TGTGCCAGCAGTTTTAGCCAGTCCTACGAGCAGTACTTC.

The J gene is TRBJ1-1, the V gene TRBV3-1; D gene ambiguous. Trimming pared 0 bases from V and 4 bases from J, leaving 6 bases between. Germline CDR1 reads LGHDT; CDR2 reads YNNKEL (reference sequence). The CDR3 length is 13 residues. The chain's CDR3 is CASSQDRGTEAFF. CDR3 DNA: TGTGCCAGCAGCCAAGATCGCGGCACTGAAGCTTTCTTT.

The genes are TRBV7-6 and TRBJ1-2, with D possibly being TRBD1 (5 bases). Trimming stripped 5 bases from V and 3 bases from J, with 10 bases between. This CDR3 contains 13 residues. Germline V gene lookup returns CDR1 SGHVS and CDR2 FNYEAQ. The CDR3 DNA follows: TGTGCCAGCAGCGAGGGACTGCACTATGGCTACACCTTC. Protein: CASSEGLHYGYTF.

This chain links TRBV7-9 with TRBJ2-5; 8 bases align to TRBD1. V was clipped by 2 bases and J by 5 bases; unmatched bases: 7. This CDR3 is built from 15 residues. Germline CDR1 SEHNR, CDR2 FQNEAQ (reference sequence). The CDR3 here is CASSLIRGRGETQYF. The CDR3 DNA reads as TGTGCCAGCAGCTTAATCAGGGGGCGCGGGGAGACCCAGTACTTC. Using reference TRBV7-9 and TRBJ2-5 for the parts outside the CDR3, the full variable domain is DTGVSQNPRHKITKRGQNVTFRCDPISEHNRLYWYRQTLGQGPEFLTYFQNEAQLEKSRLLSDRFSAERPKGSFSTLEIQRTEQGDSAMYLCASSLIRGRGETQYFGPGTRLLVL.

This chain joins TRBV11-2 and TRBJ2-3; the D gene is possibly TRBD2 (5 bases). Trimming pared 5 bases from V and 2 bases from J, leaving 17 bases between. The CDR3 runs to 16 residues. CDR1 is SGHAT and CDR2 is FQNNGV in the germline V gene. The CDR3 is CASSPAVGSPTDTQYF. CDR3 DNA sequence: TGTGCCAGCAGCCCCGCTGTGGGGAGTCCCACAGATACGCAGTATTTT.

The chain has TRBV7-9 and TRBJ1-2; 10 nucleotides align to TRBD1. Looked up from germline, CDR1 is SEHNR and CDR2 is FQNEAQ (reference sequence). The CDR3 length is 14 residues. V lost 5 bases and J lost 7; bases outside the gene matches: 7. The CDR3 DNA sequence: TGTGCCAGCAGCCCCGGACAGGGGGACCCTGGCTACACCTTC. Amino acid sequence: CASSPGQGDPGYTF.

This rearrangement joins TRBV29-1 to TRBJ2-7; TRBD1 matches 9 bases. Germline assignment: CDR1 SQVTM and CDR2 ANQGSEA. The CDR3 loop spans 17 amino acids. With 8 bases clipped from V and 6 bases from J, the junction kept 23 bases outside the gene matches. The CDR3 DNA reads as TGCAGCACGAGGGACAGGGAGGCTACAGGACGGCTCGGCGAGCAGTACTTC. This translates into CSTRDREATGRLGEQYF.

This chain links TRBV9 with TRBJ2-5, with a weak D call TRBD2 (6 bases). Germline values: CDR1 SGDLS, CDR2 YYNGEE. Deletions cut 0 bases from V and 5 bases from J, with 11 bases between. This CDR3 comprises 14 residues. CDR3 sequence (DNA): TGTGCCAGCAGCGTAGCTACGGGGAGGGAGACCCAGTACTTC. The encoded protein is CASSVATGRETQYF. Supplemented by reference TRBV9 and TRBJ2-5, the full variable domain reads DSGVTQTPKHLITATGQRVTLRCSPRSGDLSVYWYQQSLDQGLQFLIQYYNGEERAKGNILERFSAQQFPDLHSELNLSSLELGDSALYFCASSVATGRETQYFGPGTRLLVL.

The CDR3 spells CASSSLGLGVEQYF. The CDR3 DNA sequence: TGTGCCAGCAGTTCCCTAGGACTTGGCGTGGAGCAGTACTTC. This chain joins TRBV27 and TRBJ2-7; a weak D match, TRBD2 (5 bases). This CDR3 has 14 residues. Germline CDR1 reads MNHEY; CDR2 reads SMNVEV (reference sequence). V lost 4 bases and J lost 7, with 17 bases in between.

The rearrangement joins TRBV6-6 to TRBJ1-2; 8 positions match TRBD1. V shed 7 bases and J 3 bases; nucleotides not matched to a gene: 7. This CDR3 contains 14 residues. The germline V gene encodes CDR1 MNHNY and CDR2 SVGAGI (reference sequence). CDR3 amino acids: CASTPVDRDYGYTF. In nucleotides, the CDR3 is TGTGCCAGCACCCCGGTGGACAGGGACTATGGCTACACCTTC.

This clonotype appeared a few times. The chain carries TRBV29-1 and TRBJ1-2; D is ambiguous. This CDR3 has 15 residues. Germline lookup yields CDR1 SQVTM and CDR2 ANQGSEA. Trimming shortened V by 0 bases and J by 6 bases, and 17 bases separated the two germline ends. The CDR3 spells CSVEEGGGLKDGYTF. DNA for the CDR3: TGCAGCGTTGAAGAAGGAGGCGGGTTGAAGGATGGCTACACCTTC.

The CDR3 spells CASSPHAIPGRPTDTQYF. In DNA, the CDR3 is TGCGCCAGCAGCCCGCACGCGATCCCGGGACGCCCTACAGATACGCAGTATTTT. This chain joins TRBV5-1 and TRBJ2-3; D is possibly TRBD1 or TRBD2 (5 bases each). Germline lookup yields CDR1 SGHRS and CDR2 YFSETQ. The CDR3 length is 18 residues. The V gene lost 4 bases and the J gene lost 3 bases, with 24 bases spanning the gap.

This chain joins TRBV12-3 or TRBV12-4 and TRBJ2-1; a possible D gene is TRBD1 (5 bases). CDR3 size: 12 residues. The V end lost 5 bases, the J end lost 10 bases, and 12 bases lay between the germline ends. The chain's CDR3 is CASSSKGWEQFF. CDR3 nucleotide sequence: TGTGCCAGCAGTAGTAAGGGGTGGGAGCAGTTCTTC.